Detailed here is one T cell receptor (beta chain). Its antigen target is currently unknown. Within one base of it there is no much larger clone, and no base qualities were kept. The collaborating institutions used their own protocols to collect whole blood in K2EDTA tubes. For TCRbeta analysis, collaborator samples were shipped as frozen whole blood, as isolated PBMCs, or as DNA extracted from either sample type. TCRbeta CDR3 regions were amplified from genomic DNA by means of the immunoSEQ Assay, a bias-controlled multiplex PCR. The study's processing was this. The number of nucleated cells in each sample was estimated by amplification of reference gene primers within the assay. Sequence reads were collapsed and filtered to measure the absolute abundance of every unique TCRbeta CDR3 rearrangement. For each sample, productive Simpson clonality was calculated by taking the square root of Simpson's diversity index across productive rearrangements. TCRdb carries this immuneACCESS record with in-frame sequences only. Its versions omit some clonotypes, under half of them owing to an unresolved V gene in the studies checked, with the rest unexplained. V, J and clone size reflect that table, while D and trimming were determined from the DNA. Counted in this sample were some 80,000 clones; about four fifths of them appeared once. The ten largest clonotypes hold roughly 5% of the sample.

The data were obtained in a study of blood T cell repertoires in COVID-19 (dated by TCRdb to about 2020). As for the study more broadly: Collaborator samples came from the United States, Italy and Spain and covered acute and convalescent phases of COVID-19. The material from the prospective study consisted of cDNA or gDNA derived from T cells, B-cell-depleted T cells, or PBMCs. The dataset comprised deeply sampled blood TCRbeta repertoires from subjects exposed to, actively infected with, or recovered from COVID-19. The repertoires were made available in a free public database intended to serve as a resource for research on the immune response to SARS-CoV-2. The samples were drawn from two sources: the first 160 participants of the ongoing ImmuneRACE study, and 950 to 1,500 subjects contributed by 6 global collaborators. A de-identified subject ID, COVID-19 status, age in years and sex were almost always included in the sample metadata. Where available, HLA class I and class II types were taken from metadata supplied by the sample provider and were not determined by assay-based typing. Results and caveats for the whole study, not just this receptor: Clinical and demographic metadata were provided uncurated, with the amount varying by source and participant.

Trimming accounts for 7 bases at V and 0 bases at J, while the number of junction bases matched to no gene is 10. Sequences SQVTM (CDR1) and ANQGSEA (CDR2) are obtained from the germline V gene. The CDR3 runs 15 amino acids, cysteine and phenylalanine included. CDR3 DNA only is kept here, 45 bases in frame from base 1. The chain was built from TRBV29-1 and TRBJ2-3; a stretch of 7 junction bases matches TRBD1. The TCR sequence derives from a woman older than 75 with active or convalescent COVID-19. Material: peripheral blood. The nucleotide sequence is TGCAGCGCCTCCCACAGGGGATCTAGCACAGATACGCAGTATTTT. This encodes CSASHRGSSTDTQYF.